These 27 T cell receptor beta chains share one sample of origin, sequenced in a study of T cell changes during pregnancy in multiple sclerosis. Sequencing used immunoSEQ multiplex PCR; TCRdb keeps in-frame clones, though not all of them. The data show roughly 80,000 clones, 92% seen once. Sequencing used peripheral blood, obtained before pregnancy. These receptors were obtained from a female donor with multiple sclerosis, enrolled in a pregnancy study.

The CDR3 DNA is TGTGCCAGCAGTTACCTTCGGACCGGGGAGCTGTTTTTT. It is translated as CASSYLRTGELFF. The chain employs TRBV6-6 and TRBJ2-2; no clear D gene. In germline, CDR1 is MNHNY, CDR2 SVGAGI (reference sequence). The V end was cut by 2 bases, the J end by 5 bases, with 6 bases between. The CDR3 contains 13 residues.

Only one count was recorded for this clone. The CDR3: CASSLRLMGAYEQYF. CDR3 nucleotides: TGTGCCAGCAGCTTAAGGCTCATGGGAGCCTACGAGCAGTACTTC. V usage is TRBV11-2 and J usage is TRBJ2-7; weak D call: TRBD2 (5 bases). This CDR3 region has 15 residues. Germline V gene sequence: CDR1 SGHAT, CDR2 FQNNGV. Trimming removed 2 bases at V and 2 bases at J, with 13 bases between.

There are a few counts of this clone. The chain is built from TRBV19 and TRBJ1-6; possibly TRBD1 for D (6 bases). Germline CDR1 and CDR2: LNHDA and SQIVND (reference sequence). The CDR3 loop spans 14 amino acids. The V end lost 10 bases, the J end lost 7 bases, and 17 bases lay between the germline ends. As DNA, the CDR3 is TGTGCCACCCAAGGAACAGGGCCCAATTCACCCCTCCACTTT. Protein product: CATQGTGPNSPLHF.

This clone was detected a few times. J is TRBJ1-5 and V is TRBV30; no reliable D call. The V end was cut by 2 bases, the J end by 4 bases, with 9 bases between. The CDR3 extends over 13 amino acids. Germline V CDR1 and CDR2: GTSNPN, SVGIG (reference sequence). CDR3 nucleotides: TGTGCCTGGAGTTATTCCGGGAATCAGCCCCAGCATTTT. Translation gives CAWSYSGNQPQHF.

The rearrangement uses TRBV7-3 and TRBJ1-1; D uncertain. This CDR3 is 14 amino acids long. Germline V lookup: CDR1 SGHTA, CDR2 FQGTGA. V lost 8 bases to trimming and J lost 1 base, with 14 bases between them. The DNA of the CDR3 is TGTGCCAGCGCCCTCGACAACCCGAACACTGAAGCTTTCTTT. This encodes CASALDNPNTEAFF.

The chain carries TRBV15 and TRBJ2-2, with a tentative D call TRBD2 (6 bases). The germline V and J ends were trimmed by 3 bases and 5 bases, with 13 bases remaining between them. Germline CDR1 is LNHNV and CDR2 is YYDKDF (reference sequence). The CDR3 has 15 residues. CDR3 bases: TGTGCCACCAGCAGGTCAGGCGCGGGAACCGGGGAGCTGTTTTTT. Its protein product is CATSRSGAGTGELFF.

The chain recombines TRBV12-5 with TRBJ2-2; 7 bases map to TRBD1. Germline V CDR1 and CDR2: LGHNT, FRNRAP. Germline trimming cut 3 bases from V and 4 bases from J; bases unmatched to any gene: 5. The CDR3 covers 15 residues. CDR3 loop: CASGFLQGITGELFF. The CDR3 DNA reads as TGTGCTAGTGGTTTCTTACAGGGGATCACCGGGGAGCTGTTTTTT.

This chain uses TRBV10-3 with TRBJ1-1; no definite D call. The germline CDR1 and CDR2 sequences are ENHRY and SYGVKD. Trimming left V 4 bases short and J 0 bases short, with 9 bases between. This CDR3 comprises 14 residues. The chain's CDR3 is CAISGSGMNTEAFF. CDR3 DNA: TGTGCCATCAGTGGATCGGGAATGAACACTGAAGCTTTCTTT.

CDR3 region: CASSENSGNEQFF. The DNA of the CDR3 is TGTGCCAGCAGCGAAAATTCAGGGAATGAGCAGTTCTTC. The V and J genes are TRBV9 and TRBJ2-1, with D perhaps matching TRBD1 (5 bases). Germline-derived CDR1 and CDR2 are SGDLS and YYNGEE. This CDR3 contains 13 residues. V shed 3 bases and J shed 7 bases, with 11 bases lying between them.

The chain is built from TRBV6-4 and TRBJ2-3, with 13 bases aligning to TRBD2. The CDR3 totals 15 residues. Germline CDR1 MRHNA, CDR2 SNTAGT. Losses at the gene ends were 2 bases for V and 4 bases for J; bases not matched to a gene: 0. CDR3: CASSDTSGGADTQYF. Here the CDR3 DNA reads TGTGCCAGCAGTGACACTAGCGGGGGGGCAGATACGCAGTATTTT.

The rearrangement uses TRBV11-2 and TRBJ2-3; no firm D call. The germline CDR1 and CDR2 sequences are SGHAT and FQNNGV. The V and J ends lost 2 bases and 1 base respectively, with 10 bases between them. CDR3 length: 15 residues. In DNA, the CDR3 is TGTGCCAGCAGCTTACATCCGGCGGGCACAGATACGCAGTATTTT. This translates into CASSLHPAGTDTQYF.

The chain carries TRBV11-2 and TRBJ2-5; 8 bases match TRBD2. V lost 5 bases to trimming and J lost 2 bases; unmatched junction nucleotides: 13. Germline V CDR1 and CDR2: SGHAT, FQNNGV. The CDR3 loop spans 17 amino acids. The CDR3 here is CASSPTFSGVQQETQYF. The CDR3 DNA follows: TGTGCCAGCAGCCCAACTTTTAGCGGGGTACAACAAGAGACCCAGTACTTC.

The chain has TRBV29-1 and TRBJ2-7; a weak D match, TRBD2 (5 bases). Germline V lookup: CDR1 SQVTM, CDR2 ANQGSEA. V was clipped by 3 bases and J by 2 bases, with 14 bases between them. This CDR3 has 14 residues. The CDR3 loop reads CSVDEGLGTYEQYF. CDR3 coding DNA: TGCAGCGTTGACGAGGGCTTAGGAACCTACGAGCAGTACTTC.

This sequence joins TRBV6-1 and TRBJ1-5; TRBD1 might be the D (6 bases). Germline-derived CDR1 and CDR2 are MNHNS and SASEGT. V was cut by 7 bases and J by 6 bases, with 19 bases left in between. This CDR3 is built from 15 residues. The CDR3 is CASTRRGGSIQPQHF. As DNA, the CDR3 is TGTGCCAGCACCCGGAGGGGGGGATCCATTCAGCCCCAGCATTTT.

The CDR3 DNA is TGTGCCAGCAGTGAAAAGACGGGATTTAGTCGAGGCGACAATCAGCCCCAGCATTTT. Residues: CASSEKTGFSRGDNQPQHF. The V gene is TRBV2, the J gene TRBJ1-5, with unresolved D. Per the germline V gene, CDR1 is SNHLY and CDR2 is FYNNEI. V was pared by 2 bases and J by 3 bases, with 23 bases between. The CDR3 consists of 19 residues.

This chain's CDR3 is CASSQQGNYGYTF. CDR3 DNA sequence: TGTGCCAGCAGTCAACAGGGGAACTATGGCTACACCTTC. This chain joins TRBV6-6 and TRBJ1-2; TRBD1 matches at 7 bases. The germline CDR1 and CDR2 sequences are MNHNY and SVGAGI (reference sequence). V shed 5 bases and J 2 bases; nucleotides not matched to a gene: 2. This CDR3 has 13 amino acids.

V gene TRBV6-1 combines with J gene TRBJ2-6; the D is unclear. Trimming removed 4 bases from V and 2 bases from J, with 3 bases in between. This CDR3 contains 13 residues. CDR1 is MNHNS and CDR2 is SASEGT in the germline V gene. CDR3: CASSVAGANVLTF. The CDR3 DNA sequence: TGTGCCAGCAGTGTCGCTGGGGCCAACGTCCTGACTTTC.

This clone was counted at least ten times. The chain joins TRBV4-1 to TRBJ2-5, with 7 bases aligning to TRBD2. Germline V lookup: CDR1 MGHRA, CDR2 YSYEKL. CDR3 length equals 15 residues. V lost 2 bases, J lost 5 bases, and 8 bases stayed unmatched. CDR3 sequence (DNA): TGCGCCAGCAGCCAACTAGCTGGGGAGGGGGAGACCCAGTACTTC. Its protein product is CASSQLAGEGETQYF.

This clone has a single count. The genes are TRBV9 and TRBJ2-7; the match to TRBD2 covers 9 bases. V dropped 4 bases and J dropped 3; count of bases not matched to a gene: 8. CDR1 is SGDLS and CDR2 is YYNGEE in the germline V gene. The CDR3 has 15 amino acids. The CDR3 nucleotides are TGTGCCAGCAGCTTAAGTAGCGGGGGTTACTACGAGCAGTACTTC. Amino acids: CASSLSSGGYYEQYF.

The chain employs TRBV5-6 and TRBJ2-1, with TRBD2 as a possible D gene (6 bases). Looked up from germline, CDR1 is SGHDT and CDR2 is YYEEEE. V was cut by 0 bases and J by 9 bases, with 10 bases left in between. This CDR3 is built from 13 residues. The CDR3 DNA reads as TGTGCCAGCAGCTTGGGGGGGGACGGTGAGCAGTTCTTC. Translating it yields CASSLGGDGEQFF.

The chain has TRBV20-1 and TRBJ1-2, with TRBD1 matching over 7 bases. V gave up 5 bases and J gave up 6 bases; unmatched junction bases: 3. CDR3 size: 11 residues. Germline lookup yields CDR1 DFQATT and CDR2 SNEGSKA (reference sequence). The CDR3: CSAPTGNGYTF. CDR3 sequence (DNA): TGCAGTGCTCCGACAGGGAATGGCTACACCTTC.

This chain links TRBV2 with TRBJ2-2; a weak D match, TRBD1 (6 bases). In germline, CDR1 is SNHLY, CDR2 FYNNEI. This CDR3 comprises 18 residues. V was clipped by 2 bases and J by 2 bases, with 18 bases between them. As DNA, the CDR3 is TGTGCCAGCAGTGAATTTTCCCGCCGGACAGAAAACACCGGGGAGCTGTTTTTT. Protein: CASSEFSRRTENTGELFF.

The V gene is TRBV27, the J gene TRBJ2-7; D may be TRBD2 (7 bases). Trimming stripped 4 bases from V and 6 bases from J, with 19 bases between. The CDR3 runs 15 residues. Germline loops: CDR1 MNHEY, CDR2 SMNVEV (reference sequence). This chain's CDR3 is CASSSWQGGGGEQYF. CDR3 nucleotide sequence: TGTGCCAGCAGTTCCTGGCAGGGAGGGGGGGGCGAGCAGTACTTC.

The chain employs TRBV6-5 and TRBJ1-2; D is unresolved. V was cut by 2 bases and J by 5 bases, with 15 bases left in between. The CDR3 loop spans 15 amino acids. In germline, CDR1 is MNHEY, CDR2 SVGAGI. The CDR3 loop is CASSYPTWLGYGYTF. The CDR3, as DNA: TGTGCCAGCAGTTACCCGACCTGGCTCGGGTATGGCTACACCTTC.

The rearrangement links TRBV6-1 to TRBJ2-1, with TRBD2 as a possible D gene (6 bases). V gave up 3 bases and J gave up 2 bases, with 11 bases separating them. The CDR3 has 15 amino acids. CDR1 MNHNS and CDR2 SASEGT come from the germline V gene. The DNA of the CDR3 is TGTGCCAGCAGTGAGGGACTGCTCACCTACAATGAGCAGTTCTTC. Translated: CASSEGLLTYNEQFF.

The chain is built from TRBV27 and TRBJ1-3; the D is unclear. V lost 8 bases, J lost 4 bases, and 6 bases lay in between. This CDR3 is built from 11 residues. The germline CDR1 and CDR2 sequences are MNHEY and SMNVEV (reference sequence). In nucleotides, the CDR3 is TGTGCCAGCGCGAGGGGAAACACCATATATTTT. It is translated as CASARGNTIYF.

The chain joins TRBV5-1 to TRBJ1-5, with D maybe TRBD1 (6 bases). The CDR3 is made up of 14 amino acids. Looked up from germline, CDR1 is SGHRS and CDR2 is YFSETQ. Trimming removed 4 bases from V and 2 bases from J, with 10 bases in between. The CDR3 nucleotides are TGCGCCAGCAGCCCGGACAGCGGCAATCAGCCCCAGCATTTT. Its translation is CASSPDSGNQPQHF.